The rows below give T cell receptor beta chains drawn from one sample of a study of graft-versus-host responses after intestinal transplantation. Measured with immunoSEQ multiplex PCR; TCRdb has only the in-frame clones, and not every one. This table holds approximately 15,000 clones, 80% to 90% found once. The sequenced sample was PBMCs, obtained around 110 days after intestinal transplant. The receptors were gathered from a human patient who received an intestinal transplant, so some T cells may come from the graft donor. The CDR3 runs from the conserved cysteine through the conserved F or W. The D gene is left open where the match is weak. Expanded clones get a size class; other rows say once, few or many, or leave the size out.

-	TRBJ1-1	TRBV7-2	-	TGTGCCAGCACCCCGTTGAACACTGAAGCTTTCTTT	CASTPLNTEAFF
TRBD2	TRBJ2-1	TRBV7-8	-	TGTGCCAGCAGCTTACCGACTAGCGGAAAATACAATGAGCAGTTCTTC	CASSLPTSGKYNEQFF
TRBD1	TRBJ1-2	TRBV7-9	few	TGTGCCAGCAGCTTAGCCGGGACAGGGGTCTATGGCTACACCTTC	CASSLAGTGVYGYTF
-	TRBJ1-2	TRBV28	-	TGTGCCAGCAGTTTATTGAGGGCAGATCACTATGGCTACACCTTC	CASSLLRADHYGYTF
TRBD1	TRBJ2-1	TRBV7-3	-	TGTGCCAGCAGCTTAGGCTTAGGGGGCCTGTACAATGAGCAGTTCTTC	CASSLGLGGLYNEQFF
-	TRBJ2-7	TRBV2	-	TGTGCCTGGGGACTTTCGCCCTACGAGCAGTATTTC	CAWGLSPYEQYF
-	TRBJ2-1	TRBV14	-	TGTGCCAGCAGCCTCGGCACAACTTACAATGAGCAGTTCTTC	CASSLGTTYNEQFF
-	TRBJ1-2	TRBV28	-	TGTGCCAGCAGTTCGATAAGTCGGAGCTATGGCTACACCTTC	CASSSISRSYGYTF
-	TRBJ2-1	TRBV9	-	TGTGCCAGCAGCGTAGAGGGGAGAGATGAGCAGTTCTTC	CASSVEGRDEQFF
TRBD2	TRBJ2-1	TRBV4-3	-	TGCGCCAGCAGCCTAGGACTAGCGGGAGTGGTCTATGAGCAGTTCTTC	CASSLGLAGVVYEQFF
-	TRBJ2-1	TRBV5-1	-	TGCGCCAGCAGCTTCCGGGACGGTCACAATGAGCAGTTCTTC	CASSFRDGHNEQFF
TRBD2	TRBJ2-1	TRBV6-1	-	TGTGCCAGCGGTGCCAGCGGGAGGGCCGATGAGCAGTTCTTC	CASGASGRADEQFF
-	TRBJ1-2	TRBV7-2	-	TGTGCCAGCAGCGTCCGGGCTAGTCCTCCAGGGGACGGCTACACCTTC	CASSVRASPPGDGYTF
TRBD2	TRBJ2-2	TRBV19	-	TGTGCCAGTAGTGCGACTAGCGGGAGGGCCGGCGGGGAGCTGTTTTTT	CASSATSGRAGGELFF
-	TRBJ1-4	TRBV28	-	TGTGCCAGCAGTTTACTGGTCGAAAAACTGTTTTTT	CASSLLVEKLFF
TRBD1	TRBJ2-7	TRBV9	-	TGTGCCAGCAGCGACCGGGACAGGGTTCACGAGCAGTACTTC	CASSDRDRVHEQYF
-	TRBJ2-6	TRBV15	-	TGTGCCACCAGCGGAAGGGTCGGGGCCAACGTCCTGACTTTC	CATSGRVGANVLTF
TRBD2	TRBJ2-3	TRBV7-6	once	TGTGCCAGCAGCAGAAGTGGGACTAGCGGGAGCACAGATACGCAGTATTTT	CASSRSGTSGSTDTQYF
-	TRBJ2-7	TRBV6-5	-	TGTGCCAGCGGACCCACGACTACCGCCTACGAGCAGTACTTC	CASGPTTTAYEQYF
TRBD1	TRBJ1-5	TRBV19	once	TGTGCCAGTAGTATTCAGGGGGGGCAGCCCCAGCATTTT	CASSIQGGQPQHF
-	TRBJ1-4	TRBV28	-	TGTGCCAGCAGTTTATCGCCGCAGGGGTTTAATGAAAAACTGTTTTTT	CASSLSPQGFNEKLFF
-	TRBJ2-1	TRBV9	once	TGTGCCAGCAGCGTCGCCGGTCGGGGGTCAAGTGAGCAGTTCTTC	CASSVAGRGSSEQFF
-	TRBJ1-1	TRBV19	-	TGTGCCAGTAGTATAGATCTCTACACTGAAGCTTTCTTT	CASSIDLYTEAFF
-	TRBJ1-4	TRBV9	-	TGTGCCAGCAGAGCCCGGGCCTCAAACGAGGAAAAACTGTTTTTT	CASRARASNEEKLFF
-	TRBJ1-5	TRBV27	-	TGTGCCAGTCCACTTAGCCAGCCCCAGCATTTT	CASPLSQPQHF
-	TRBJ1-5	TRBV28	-	TGTGCCAGCGGGTGGGGCAATCAGCCCCAGCATTTT	CASGWGNQPQHF
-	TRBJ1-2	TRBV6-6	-	TGTGCCAGCAGTGGACAGTCCTTTGATGGCTACACCTTC	CASSGQSFDGYTF
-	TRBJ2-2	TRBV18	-	TGTGCCAGCTCACCACCCTGGTCCCCTACCGGGGAGCTGTTTTTT	CASSPPWSPTGELFF
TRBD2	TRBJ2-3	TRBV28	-	TGTGCCAGCAGTCCGGGACTAGCGGGCTCCGATACGCAGTATTTT	CASSPGLAGSDTQYF
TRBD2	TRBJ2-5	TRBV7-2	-	TGTGCCAGCAGCTTAGGAGGCGGGAGCCAAGAGACCCAGTACTTC	CASSLGGGSQETQYF
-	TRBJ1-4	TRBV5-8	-	TGTGCCATCCCAGCGGTTGTCCCTCAAGGGGCCTGGGCTAATGAAAAACTGTTTTTT	CAIPAVVPQGAWANEKLFF
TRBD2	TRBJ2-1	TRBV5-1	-	TGCGCCAGCAGACCTCGGACTAGCGGGAGACGTGAGCAGTTCTTC	CASRPRTSGRREQFF
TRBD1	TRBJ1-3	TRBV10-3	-	TGTGCCATCAGTGACAGGGGGTATGGAAACACCATATATTTT	CAISDRGYGNTIYF
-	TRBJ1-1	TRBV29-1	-	TGCAGCGTTGTTAGTGGTGGAGCTTTCTTT	CSVVSGGAFF
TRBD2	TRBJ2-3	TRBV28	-	TGTGCCAGCAGTTTCTCCCTAGCGGGAGTCGATAGGAGCACAGATACGCAGTATTTT	CASSFSLAGVDRSTDTQYF
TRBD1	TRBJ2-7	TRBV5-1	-	TGCGCCAGCAGCTGGGGGACAGGGAGCTCCTACGAGCAGTACTTC	CASSWGTGSSYEQYF
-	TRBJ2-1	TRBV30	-	TGTGCCTGGAAATTCAATGAGCAGTTCTTC	CAWKFNEQFF
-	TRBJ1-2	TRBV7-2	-	TGTGCCAGCAGCCTTTTGAATAATTATGGCTACACCTTC	CASSLLNNYGYTF
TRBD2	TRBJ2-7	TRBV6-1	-	TGTGCCAGCAGTGAACCGGGACTAGGACCAAACGAGCAGTACTTC	CASSEPGLGPNEQYF
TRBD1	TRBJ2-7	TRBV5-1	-	TGCGCCAGCAGCCCTCGGACAGGGGCCTCCTACGAGCAGTACTTC	CASSPRTGASYEQYF
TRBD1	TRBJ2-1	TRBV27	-	TGTGCCAGCAGTTGGGGAGCGACAGGGGGCGATAGAGTATACAATGAGCAGTTCTTC	CASSWGATGGDRVYNEQFF
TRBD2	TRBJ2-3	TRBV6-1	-	TGTGCCAGCACCGAATCACTAGCGGGAGCAGATACGCAGTATTTT	CASTESLAGADTQYF
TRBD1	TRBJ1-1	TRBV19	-	TGTGCCAGTAAGTATCCAGGGGGCTCGACTGAAGCTTTCTTT	CASKYPGGSTEAFF
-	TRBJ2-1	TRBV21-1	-	TGTGCCAGCAGCAAGCCGGAAAGCTCCTACAATGAGCAGTTCTTC	CASSKPESSYNEQFF
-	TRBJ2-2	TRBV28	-	TGTGCCAGCAGTTTATGGGCATCGGACGGTAACACCGGGGAGCTGTTTTTT	CASSLWASDGNTGELFF
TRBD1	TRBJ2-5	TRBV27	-	TGTGCCAGCAGCCCCGGGACAGCTGTGGGGACCCAGTACTTC	CASSPGTAVGTQYF
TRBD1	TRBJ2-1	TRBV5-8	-	TGTGCCAGCAGCTTGGCCACAGGGGCTTACAATGAGCAGTTCTTC	CASSLATGAYNEQFF
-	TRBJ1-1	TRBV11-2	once	TGTGCCAGCAGCCTAAAGAACACTGAAGCTTTCTTT	CASSLKNTEAFF
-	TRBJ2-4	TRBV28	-	TGTGCCAGCAGTTTTGGGAACGGAGTAGCCAAAAACATTCAGTACTTC	CASSFGNGVAKNIQYF
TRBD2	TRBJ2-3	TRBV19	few	TGTGCCAGTAGTGGGACTAGCGGGACAGATACGCAGTATTTT	CASSGTSGTDTQYF
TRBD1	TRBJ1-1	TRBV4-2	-	TGTGCCAGCAGCCAAGATTGGGGCCTGACAGGGGAGGACACTGAAGCTTTCTTT	CASSQDWGLTGEDTEAFF
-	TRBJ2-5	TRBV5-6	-	TGTGCCAGCAGTAAGAGGGAGACCCAGTACTTC	CASSKRETQYF
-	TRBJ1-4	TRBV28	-	TGTGCCAGCAGTTTGGGACTTCAATGGGGAACTAATGAAAAACTGTTTTTT	CASSLGLQWGTNEKLFF
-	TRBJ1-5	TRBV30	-	TGTGCCTGGAGTAGCCGGGTCGGCAATCAGCCCCAGCATTTT	CAWSSRVGNQPQHF
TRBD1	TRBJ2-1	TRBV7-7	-	TGTGCTAGCAGCCTTCGGGACAGACCCTACAATGAGCAGTTCTTC	CASSLRDRPYNEQFF